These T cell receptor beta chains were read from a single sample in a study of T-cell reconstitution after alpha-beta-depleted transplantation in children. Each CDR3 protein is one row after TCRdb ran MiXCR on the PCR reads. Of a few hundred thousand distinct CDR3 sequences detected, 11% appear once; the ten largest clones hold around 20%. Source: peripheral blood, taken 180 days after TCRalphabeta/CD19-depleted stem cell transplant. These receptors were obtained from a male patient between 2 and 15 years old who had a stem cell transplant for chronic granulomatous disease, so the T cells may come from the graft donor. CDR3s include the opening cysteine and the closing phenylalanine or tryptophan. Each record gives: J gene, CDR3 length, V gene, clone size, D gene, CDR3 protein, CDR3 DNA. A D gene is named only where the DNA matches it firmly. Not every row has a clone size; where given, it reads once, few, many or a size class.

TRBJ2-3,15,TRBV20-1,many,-,CSAILQGVYTDTQYF,TGCAGTGCTATTCTGCAGGGTGTTTACACAGATACGCAGTATTTT
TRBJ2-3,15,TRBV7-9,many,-,CASSLVRGITDTQYF,TGTGCCAGCAGCTTAGTTCGCGGGATCACAGATACGCAGTATTTT
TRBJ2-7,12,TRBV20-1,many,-,CSADGANYEQYF,TGCAGTGCTGACGGGGCAAACTACGAGCAGTACTTC
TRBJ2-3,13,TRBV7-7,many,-,CASSFTATDTQYF,TGTGCCAGCAGCTTTACCGCCACAGATACGCAGTATTTT
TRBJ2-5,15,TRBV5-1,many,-,CASSLGGPPWETQYF,TGCGCCAGCAGCCTAGGCGGGCCCCCTTGGGAGACCCAGTACTTC
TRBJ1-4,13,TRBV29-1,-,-,CSVVQGNSEKLFF,TGCAGCGTCGTACAGGGCAACAGTGAAAAACTGTTTTTT
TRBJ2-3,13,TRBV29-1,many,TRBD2,CSVKSGITDTQYF,TGCAGCGTAAAAAGCGGGATCACAGATACGCAGTATTTT
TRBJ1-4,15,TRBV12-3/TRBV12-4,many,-,CASSFLDGRNEKLFF,TGTGCCAGCAGTTTCCTCGATGGACGGAATGAAAAACTGTTTTTT
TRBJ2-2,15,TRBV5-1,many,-,CASSWTRLDTGELFF,TGCGCCAGCAGCTGGACGCGATTGGACACCGGGGAGCTGTTTTTT
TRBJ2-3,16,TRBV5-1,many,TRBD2,CASSFGLAGTTDTQYF,TGCGCCAGCAGCTTCGGACTAGCGGGAACCACAGATACGCAGTATTTT
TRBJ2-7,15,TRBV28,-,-,CASRVWGPDSYEQYF,TGTGCCAGCAGGGTATGGGGGCCTGACTCCTACGAGCAGTACTTC
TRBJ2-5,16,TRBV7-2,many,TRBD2,CASSPSTSGGQETQYF,TGTGCCAGCAGCCCGTCGACCAGCGGGGGACAAGAGACCCAGTACTTC
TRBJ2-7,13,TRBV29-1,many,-,CSVGDREGYEQYF,TGCAGCGTCGGAGACAGGGAGGGCTACGAGCAGTACTTC
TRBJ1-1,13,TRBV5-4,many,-,CASSLLRGPEAFF,TGTGCCAGCAGCTTGTTGAGGGGCCCTGAAGCTTTCTTT
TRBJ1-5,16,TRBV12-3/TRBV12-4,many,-,CASSLSVTGLDQPQHF,TGTGCCAGCAGTTTAAGCGTCACAGGGCTAGATCAGCCCCAGCATTTT
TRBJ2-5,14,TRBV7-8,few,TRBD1,CASSEDRKRETQYF,TGTGCCAGCAGCGAGGACAGGAAGCGAGAGACCCAGTACTTC
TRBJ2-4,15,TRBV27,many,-,CASSSTGTLKNIQYF,TGTGCCAGCAGTTCAACCGGGACACTTAAAAACATTCAGTACTTC
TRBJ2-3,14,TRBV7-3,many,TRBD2,CASRPSGSSDTQYF,TGTGCCAGTAGGCCTAGCGGGAGTTCAGATACGCAGTATTTT
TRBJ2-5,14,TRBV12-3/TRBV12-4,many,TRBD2,CASSLASGRETQYF,TGTGCCAGCAGTTTAGCTAGCGGGCGAGAGACCCAGTACTTC
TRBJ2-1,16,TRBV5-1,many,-,CASSLADSIGYNEQFF,TGCGCCAGCAGCTTGGCGGACAGCATAGGGTACAATGAGCAGTTCTTC
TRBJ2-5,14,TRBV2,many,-,CASSDPGGEETQYF,TGTGCCAGCAGTGACCCCGGGGGCGAGGAGACCCAGTACTTC
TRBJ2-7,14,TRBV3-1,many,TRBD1,CASSPQPTGHEQYF,TGTGCCAGCAGCCCACAACCGACAGGGCACGAGCAGTACTTC
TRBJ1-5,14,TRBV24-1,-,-,CATSEAGDNQPQHF,TGTGCCACCAGTGAAGCAGGGGACAATCAGCCCCAGCATTTT
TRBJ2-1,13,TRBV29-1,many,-,CSVEVHRDNEQFF,TGCAGCGTTGAGGTCCACCGGGACAATGAGCAGTTCTTC
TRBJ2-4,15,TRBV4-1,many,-,CASSHGRLAKNIQYF,TGCGCCAGCAGCCACGGTCGACTAGCCAAAAACATTCAGTACTTC
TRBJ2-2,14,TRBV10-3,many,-,CAIGGTANTGELFF,TGTGCCATCGGTGGAACAGCGAACACCGGGGAGCTGTTTTTT
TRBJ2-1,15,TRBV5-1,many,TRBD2,CASSVLSGGPGGQFF,TGCGCCAGCAGCGTCCTTAGCGGGGGCCCGGGTGGGCAGTTCTTC
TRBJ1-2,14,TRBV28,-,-,CASRNGGRSYGYTF,TGTGCCAGCAGAAACGGGGGGCGCAGCTATGGCTACACCTTC
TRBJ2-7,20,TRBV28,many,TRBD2,CASSLYRLAGGSNPLYEQYF,TGTGCCAGCAGTTTATATCGACTAGCGGGAGGGAGTAACCCCCTGTACGAGCAGTACTTC
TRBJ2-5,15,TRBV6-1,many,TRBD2,CASRGLAGYQETQYF,TGTGCCAGCAGGGGACTAGCGGGATACCAAGAGACCCAGTACTTC
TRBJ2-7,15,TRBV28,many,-,CASSLPRGRTYEQYF,TGTGCCAGCAGTCTCCCCCGGGGGCGTACCTACGAGCAGTACTTC
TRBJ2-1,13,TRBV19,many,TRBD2,CASSELAGNEQFF,TGTGCCAGTAGTGAACTAGCGGGAAATGAGCAGTTCTTC
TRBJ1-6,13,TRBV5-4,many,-,CASSLDGNSPLHF,TGTGCCAGCAGCTTGGACGGGAATTCACCCCTCCACTTT
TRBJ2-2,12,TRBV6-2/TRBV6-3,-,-,CASSYTIGELFF,TGTGCCAGCAGTTACACAATCGGGGAGCTGTTTTTT
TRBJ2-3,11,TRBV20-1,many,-,CSASGAASQYF,TGCAGTGCTAGCGGGGCAGCATCGCAGTATTTT
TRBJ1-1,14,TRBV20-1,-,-,CSARAAGRWTEAFF,TGCAGTGCTAGAGCGGCAGGGCGGTGGACTGAAGCTTTCTTT
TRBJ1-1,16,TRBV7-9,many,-,CASSSRDRDMNTEAFF,TGTGCCAGCAGCTCCCGGGACCGGGATATGAACACTGAAGCTTTCTTT
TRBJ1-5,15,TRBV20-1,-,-,CSATLTVYSNQPQHF,TGCAGTGCTACACTGACAGTTTATAGCAATCAGCCCCAGCATTTT
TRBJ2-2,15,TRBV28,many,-,CASSSPPRSPGELFF,TGTGCCAGCAGTTCCCCCCCAAGGAGCCCCGGGGAGCTGTTTTTT
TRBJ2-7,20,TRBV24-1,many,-,CATSIHPLGVEIGRAYEQYF,TGTGCCACCAGTATTCATCCGCTCGGCGTCGAGATCGGGCGAGCCTACGAGCAGTACTTC
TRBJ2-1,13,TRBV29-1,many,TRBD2,CSVGGGNWAEQFF,TGCAGCGTTGGCGGGGGGAATTGGGCTGAGCAGTTCTTC
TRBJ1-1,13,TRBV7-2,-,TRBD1,CASSLRQGPQAFF,TGTGCCAGCAGCCTCCGACAGGGACCCCAAGCTTTCTTT
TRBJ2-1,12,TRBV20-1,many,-,CSAPGYYNEQFF,TGCAGTGCCCCGGGATATTACAATGAGCAGTTCTTC
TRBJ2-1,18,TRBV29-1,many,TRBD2,CSVRSARAGGPRYNEQFF,TGCAGCGTTAGGAGTGCGCGAGCGGGAGGCCCGCGATACAATGAGCAGTTCTTC
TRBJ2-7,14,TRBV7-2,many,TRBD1,CASSRTGTGVEQYF,TGTGCCAGCAGCAGGACCGGGACAGGGGTTGAGCAGTACTTC
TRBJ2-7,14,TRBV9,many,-,CASSFWDAPYEQYF,TGTGCCAGCAGTTTTTGGGACGCCCCCTACGAGCAGTACTTC
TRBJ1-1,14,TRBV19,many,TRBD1,CASSFGQGGTEAFF,TGTGCCAGTAGTTTCGGACAGGGTGGCACTGAAGCTTTCTTT
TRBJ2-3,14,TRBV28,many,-,CASSLVRGADTQYF,TGTGCCAGCAGTTTAGTGAGGGGAGCAGATACGCAGTATTTT
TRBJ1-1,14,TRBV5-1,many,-,CASSLVSVNTEAFF,TGCGCCAGCAGCTTGGTCTCAGTGAACACTGAAGCTTTCTTT
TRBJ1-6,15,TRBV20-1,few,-,CSARQVHHYNSPLHF,TGCAGTGCCCGACAGGTCCACCACTATAATTCACCCCTCCACTTT
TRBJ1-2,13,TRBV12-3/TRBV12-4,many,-,CASSLGHNYGYTF,TGTGCCAGCAGCCTCGGACACAACTATGGCTACACCTTC
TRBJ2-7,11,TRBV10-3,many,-,CAISELYEQYF,TGTGCCATCAGTGAATTGTACGAGCAGTACTTC
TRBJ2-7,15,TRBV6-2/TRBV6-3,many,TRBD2,CASSPLAGGFYEQYF,TGTGCCAGCAGCCCACTAGCGGGAGGATTCTACGAGCAGTACTTC
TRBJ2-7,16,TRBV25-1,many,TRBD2,CASQPGGDSHSYEQYF,TGTGCCAGCCAACCGGGGGGGGATTCTCACTCCTACGAGCAGTACTTC
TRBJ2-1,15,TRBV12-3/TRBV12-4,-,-,CASSLHRLYYNEQFF,TGTGCCAGCAGTTTACACAGACTTTACTACAATGAGCAGTTCTTC
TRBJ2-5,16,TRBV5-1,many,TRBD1,CASSLAGTGGKQTQYF,TGCGCCAGCAGCTTGGCCGGGACAGGGGGCAAGCAGACCCAGTACTTC
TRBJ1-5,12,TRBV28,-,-,CASTNLDGPQHF,TGTGCCAGCACCAACCTCGATGGGCCCCAGCATTTT